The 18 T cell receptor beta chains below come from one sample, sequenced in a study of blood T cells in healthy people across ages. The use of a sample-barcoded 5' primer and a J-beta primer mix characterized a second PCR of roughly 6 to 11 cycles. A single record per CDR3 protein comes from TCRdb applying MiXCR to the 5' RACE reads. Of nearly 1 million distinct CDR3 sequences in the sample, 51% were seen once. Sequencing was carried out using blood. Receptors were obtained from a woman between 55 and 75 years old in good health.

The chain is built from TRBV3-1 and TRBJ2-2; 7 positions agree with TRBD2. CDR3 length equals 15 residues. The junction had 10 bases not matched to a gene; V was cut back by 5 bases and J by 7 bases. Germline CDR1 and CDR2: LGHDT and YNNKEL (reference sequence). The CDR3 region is CASSTSSGKNGELFF. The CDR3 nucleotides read TGTGCCAGCAGCACCTCCAGCGGGAAGAACGGGGAGCTGTTTTTT.

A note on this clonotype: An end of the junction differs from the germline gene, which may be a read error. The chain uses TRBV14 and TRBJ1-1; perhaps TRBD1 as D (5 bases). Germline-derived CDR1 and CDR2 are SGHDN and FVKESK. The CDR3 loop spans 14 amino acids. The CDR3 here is CACSYLTGSTEAFF. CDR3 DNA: TGTGCCTGCAGCTATCTCACAGGTTCCACTGAAGCTTTCTTT.

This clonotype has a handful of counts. CDR3 DNA sequence: TGCGCCAGCAGCCAAGCCCGCGGGGGGAGGGGCTACGAGCAGTACTTC. This encodes CASSQARGGRGYEQYF. V usage is TRBV4-1 and J usage is TRBJ2-7; 8 bases agree with TRBD2. Germline assignment: CDR1 MGHRA and CDR2 YSYEKL. The CDR3 contains 16 residues. Trimming at V came to 1 base and at J to 3 bases, leaving 8 bases not matched to a gene.

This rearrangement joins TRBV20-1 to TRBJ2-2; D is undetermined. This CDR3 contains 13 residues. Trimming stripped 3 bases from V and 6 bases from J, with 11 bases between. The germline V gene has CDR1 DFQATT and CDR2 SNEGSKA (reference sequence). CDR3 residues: CSASYRSAGELFF. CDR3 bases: TGCAGTGCTAGCTATCGGTCGGCCGGGGAGCTGTTTTTT.

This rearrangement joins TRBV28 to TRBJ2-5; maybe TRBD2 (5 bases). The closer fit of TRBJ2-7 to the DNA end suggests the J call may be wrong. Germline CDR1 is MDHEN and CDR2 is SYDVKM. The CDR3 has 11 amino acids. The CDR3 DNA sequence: TGTGCCAGCGGTAGCGAGTACGAGCAGTACTTC. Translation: CASGSEYEQYF.

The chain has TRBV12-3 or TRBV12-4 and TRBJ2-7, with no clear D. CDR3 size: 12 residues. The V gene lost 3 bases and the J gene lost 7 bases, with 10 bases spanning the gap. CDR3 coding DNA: TGTGCCAGCAGTTTCACCTCTACGGAGCAGTACTTC. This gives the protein CASSFTSTEQYF.

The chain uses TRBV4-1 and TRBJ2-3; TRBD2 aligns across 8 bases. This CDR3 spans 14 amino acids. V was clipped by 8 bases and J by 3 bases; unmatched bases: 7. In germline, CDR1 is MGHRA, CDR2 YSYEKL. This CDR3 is CASRESGGTDTQYF. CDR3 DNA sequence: TGCGCCAGCCGCGAATCGGGAGGGACAGATACGCAGTATTTT.

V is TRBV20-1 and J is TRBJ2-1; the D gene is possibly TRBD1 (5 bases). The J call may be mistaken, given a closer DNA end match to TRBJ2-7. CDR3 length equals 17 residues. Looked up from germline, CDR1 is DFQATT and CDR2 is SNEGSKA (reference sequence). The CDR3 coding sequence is TGCAGTGCTAGAGACCCCACCCCTAGACAGATCAACTACGAGCAGTACTTC. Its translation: CSARDPTPRQINYEQYF.

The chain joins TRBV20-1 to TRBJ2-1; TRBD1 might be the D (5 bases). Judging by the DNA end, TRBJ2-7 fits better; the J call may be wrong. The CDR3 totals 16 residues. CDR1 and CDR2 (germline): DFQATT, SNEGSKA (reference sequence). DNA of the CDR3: TGCAGTGCTAGGGCGCCAGGGTCGGAGAAACCCTACGAGCAGTACTTC. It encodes CSARAPGSEKPYEQYF.

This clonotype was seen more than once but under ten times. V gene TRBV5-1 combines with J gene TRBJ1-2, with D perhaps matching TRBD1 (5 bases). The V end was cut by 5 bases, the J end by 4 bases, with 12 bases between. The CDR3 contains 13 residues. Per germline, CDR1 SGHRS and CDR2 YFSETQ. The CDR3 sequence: CASREDMIYGYTF. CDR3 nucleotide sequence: TGCGCCAGCAGAGAGGACATGATCTATGGCTACACCTTC.

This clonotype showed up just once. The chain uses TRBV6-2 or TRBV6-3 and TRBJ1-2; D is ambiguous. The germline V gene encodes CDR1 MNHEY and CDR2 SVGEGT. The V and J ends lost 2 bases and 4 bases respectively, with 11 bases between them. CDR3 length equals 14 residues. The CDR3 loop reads CASSYGGGFYGYTF. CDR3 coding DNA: TGTGCCAGCAGTTACGGTGGCGGATTCTATGGCTACACCTTC.

The CDR3 DNA follows: TGTGCCAGCAGCTTATTCTCGGGAGACGTTGTAGATACGCAGTATTTT. This translates into CASSLFSGDVVDTQYF. The chain carries TRBV11-2 and TRBJ2-3, with D possibly being TRBD2 (6 bases). The CDR3 runs to 16 residues. Germline assignment: CDR1 SGHAT and CDR2 FQNNGV. Trimming stripped 2 bases from V and 5 bases from J, with 17 bases between.

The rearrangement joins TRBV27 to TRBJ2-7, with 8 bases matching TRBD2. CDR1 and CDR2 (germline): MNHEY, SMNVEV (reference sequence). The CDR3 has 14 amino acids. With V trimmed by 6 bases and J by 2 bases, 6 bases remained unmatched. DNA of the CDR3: TGTGCCAGCAGGCACGAGCGGGGGACCTACGAGCAGTACTTC. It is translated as CASRHERGTYEQYF.

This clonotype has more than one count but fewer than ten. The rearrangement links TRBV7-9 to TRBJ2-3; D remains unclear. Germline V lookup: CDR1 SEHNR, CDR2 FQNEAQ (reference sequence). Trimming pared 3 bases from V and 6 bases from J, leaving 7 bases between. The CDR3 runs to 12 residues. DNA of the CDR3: TGTGCCAGCAGCTTCCCGAGGGATACGCAGTATTTT. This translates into CASSFPRDTQYF.

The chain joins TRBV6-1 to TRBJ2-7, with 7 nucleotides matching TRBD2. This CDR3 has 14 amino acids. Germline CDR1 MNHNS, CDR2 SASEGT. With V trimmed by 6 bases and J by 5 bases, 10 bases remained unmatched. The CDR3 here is CASRSSGRTHEQYF. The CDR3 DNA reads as TGTGCCAGCAGGAGTAGCGGGCGAACACACGAGCAGTACTTC.

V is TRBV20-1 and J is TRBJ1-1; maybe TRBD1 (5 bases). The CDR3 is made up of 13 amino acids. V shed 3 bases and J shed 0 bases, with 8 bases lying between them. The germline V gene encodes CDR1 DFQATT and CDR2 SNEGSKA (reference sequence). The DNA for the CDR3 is TGCAGTGCTAGGAGGGGCATGAACACTGAAGCTTTCTTT. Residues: CSARRGMNTEAFF.

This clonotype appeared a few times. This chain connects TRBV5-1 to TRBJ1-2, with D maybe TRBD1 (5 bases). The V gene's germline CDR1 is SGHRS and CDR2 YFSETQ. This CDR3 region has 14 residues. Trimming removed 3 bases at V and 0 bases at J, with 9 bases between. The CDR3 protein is CASSSDKPNYGYTF. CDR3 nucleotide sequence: TGCGCCAGCAGCTCGGACAAACCTAACTATGGCTACACCTTC.

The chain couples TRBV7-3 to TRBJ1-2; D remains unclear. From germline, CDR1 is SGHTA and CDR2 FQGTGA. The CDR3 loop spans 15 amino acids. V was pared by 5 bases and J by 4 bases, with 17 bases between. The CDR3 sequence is CASSPTPGNGYGYTF. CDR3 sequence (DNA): TGTGCCAGCAGCCCGACCCCGGGGAATGGCTATGGCTACACCTTC. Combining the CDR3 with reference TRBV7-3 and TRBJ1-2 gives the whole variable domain GAGVSQTPSNKVTEKGKYVELRCDPISGHTALYWYRQSLGQGPEFLIYFQGTGAADDSGLPNDRFFAVRPEGSVSTLKIQRTERGDSAVYLCASSPTPGNGYGYTFGSGTRLTVV.